These T cell receptor beta chains were read from a single sample in a study of blood T cell repertoires in COVID-19. Generated by immunoSEQ multiplex PCR, the TCRdb table keeps only in-frame clones and is missing some. The sample contains about 170,000 clones, roughly 81% of which appear only once. Sequences were obtained from peripheral blood. Every receptor here comes from a woman aged 80 or over with COVID-19, enrolled during active disease. CDR3s include the opening cysteine and the closing phenylalanine or tryptophan. A D gene is named only where the DNA matches it firmly. Size is stated for part of the rows, as once, few or many counts, or as a class when the clone is expanded.

J gene,V gene,D gene,clone size,CDR3 DNA,CDR3 protein
TRBJ2-3,TRBV25-1,TRBD2,-,TGTGCCAGCAGTGAGACTAGCGGCACAGATACGCAGTATTTT,CASSETSGTDTQYF
TRBJ2-1,TRBV6-1,-,-,TGTGCCAGCAGTGAAGGGACTGAATTAAAAAATGAGCAGTTCTTC,CASSEGTELKNEQFF
TRBJ2-3,TRBV7-2,TRBD2,-,TGTGCCAGCAGCTTAAAGGGTGTAGCGGGGGGGGTTAGCACAGATACGCAGTATTTT,CASSLKGVAGGVSTDTQYF
TRBJ2-3,TRBV5-4,TRBD1,once,TGTGCCAGCAGCCCGCCGGGACAGAGCTTCACAGATACGCAGTATTTT,CASSPPGQSFTDTQYF
TRBJ2-1,TRBV19,TRBD2,-,TGTGCCAGTAGTCGGAGAGGTGGCGGGAGGGACAATGAGCAGTTCTTC,CASSRRGGGRDNEQFF
TRBJ2-3,TRBV2,TRBD2,-,TGTGCCAGCAGGGTAGGGCTTCTGGCGGGGGGGCCCCGGACAGATACGCAGTATTTT,CASRVGLLAGGPRTDTQYF
TRBJ1-1,TRBV28,-,-,TGTGCCAGCAGCTCACGGGGGAACACTGAAGCTTTCTTT,CASSSRGNTEAFF
TRBJ2-7,TRBV28,-,-,TGTGCCAGCAGTTTTCCGGGCGAGCAGTACTTC,CASSFPGEQYF
TRBJ2-5,TRBV4-1,TRBD1,-,TGCGCCAGCAGCCAAGGGGTCCCAGGGGGCCGGGAGACCCAGTACTTC,CASSQGVPGGRETQYF
TRBJ2-7,TRBV2,-,-,TGTGCCAGCAGTCCCGGGGGTTGGTACAGGTTACACGAGCAGTACTTC,CASSPGGWYRLHEQYF
TRBJ2-1,TRBV7-2,TRBD2,-,TGTGCCAGCAGCTTAGAGGGGGTTAGCGGGAGGGCCACCTACAATGAGCAGTTCTTC,CASSLEGVSGRATYNEQFF
TRBJ2-3,TRBV29-1,TRBD1,once,TGCAGCGTGTACGACAGGGCTAGCACAGATACGCAGTATTTT,CSVYDRASTDTQYF
TRBJ1-2,TRBV25-1,TRBD1,-,TGTGCCAGCAGTGACCCTATCGGGACAGGGGCGGGCTATGGCTACACCTTC,CASSDPIGTGAGYGYTF
TRBJ2-1,TRBV7-9,TRBD2,-,TGTGCCAGCAGCTTAGGGACTAGCGGGGGGGCAGGGGAGCAGTTCTTC,CASSLGTSGGAGEQFF
TRBJ2-5,TRBV24-1,-,-,TGTGCCACCAGTGACCGAGACAAGCAAGAGACCCAGTACTTC,CATSDRDKQETQYF
TRBJ1-5,TRBV29-1,TRBD1,-,TGTTCCATAGGGGGACAGGGACAGCCCCAGCATTTT,CSIGGQGQPQHF
TRBJ2-5,TRBV21-1,-,-,TGTGCCAGCAGCAACCCCCGCAGGGGTAAACGAGAGACCCAGTACTTC,CASSNPRRGKRETQYF
TRBJ1-1,TRBV29-1,TRBD1,-,TGCAGCGTTGCAAGGACAGGGGGGAACACTGAAGCTTTCTTT,CSVARTGGNTEAFF
TRBJ1-4,TRBV2,TRBD1,-,TGTGCCAGCAGCCGGGACAGGGCACAGGAAAAACTGTTTTTT,CASSRDRAQEKLFF
TRBJ1-1,TRBV19,-,-,TGTGCCAGTAGTATACAGGGGAACACTGAAGCTTTCTTT,CASSIQGNTEAFF
TRBJ1-1,TRBV2,-,-,TGTGCCAGCGGGAGAAGACCACAGGGTTTGGGTGAAGCTTTCTTT,CASGRRPQGLGEAFF
TRBJ1-6,TRBV4-2,-,-,TGTGCCAGCAGCCAGGAGCGTATCAGCTCCTATAATTCACCCCTCCACTTT,CASSQERISSYNSPLHF
TRBJ1-1,TRBV30,TRBD1,-,TGTGCCTGGAACAGGGGACAGGGAGCTTTCTTT,CAWNRGQGAFF
TRBJ2-3,TRBV27,TRBD2,-,TGTGCCAGCAGTTTCAATAGCGGGTTCAATACGCAGTATTTT,CASSFNSGFNTQYF
TRBJ2-7,TRBV7-2,-,-,TGTGCCAGCAGCTTATCGGACACCTACGAGCAGTACTTC,CASSLSDTYEQYF
TRBJ2-5,TRBV5-1,-,-,TGCGCCAGCAGCTTGGTCGGACAGCAGGAGACCCAGTACTTC,CASSLVGQQETQYF
TRBJ2-2,TRBV2,-,few,TGTGCCAGCAGCCGAATTCCCGGGAGCGCGAACACCGGGGAGCTGTTTTTT,CASSRIPGSANTGELFF
TRBJ2-3,TRBV6-6,TRBD2,-,TGTGCCACCCTTGCGTACGGGGGGGCCACAGATACGCAGTATTTT,CATLAYGGATDTQYF
TRBJ1-5,TRBV2,-,-,TGTGCCAGCAGTGTTGAGGTCGATCAGCCCCAGCATTTT,CASSVEVDQPQHF
TRBJ2-7,TRBV28,TRBD1,-,TGTGCCAGCAGTTCCGGGACAGGCAACCTAGGGCAGTACTTC,CASSSGTGNLGQYF
TRBJ2-3,TRBV7-9,-,-,TGTGCCAGCAGCCGACGACCGACTGATACGCAGTATTTT,CASSRRPTDTQYF
TRBJ2-1,TRBV7-2,TRBD2,-,TGTGCCAGCAGCTCAAGGACTCGGGGGGATGAGCAGTTCTTC,CASSSRTRGDEQFF
TRBJ2-1,TRBV27,-,-,TGTGCCAGCAGTCTAACCGGGGGCTCCTACAATGAGCAGTTCTTC,CASSLTGGSYNEQFF
TRBJ1-2,TRBV3-1/TRBV3-2,TRBD1,-,TGTGCCAGCAGCCAAGGTAGGCGGGACAGGGGTGGTGGCTACACCTTC,CASSQGRRDRGGGYTF
TRBJ2-1,TRBV7-2,TRBD1,-,TGTGCCAGCAGCCCCGGACAGGGTTGGAATGAGCAGTTCTTC,CASSPGQGWNEQFF
TRBJ2-6,TRBV7-9,-,-,TGTGCCAGCAGCTTAGCGCCAGGCACAAGCTCTGGGGCCAACGTCCTGACTTTC,CASSLAPGTSSGANVLTF
TRBJ2-3,TRBV4-3,TRBD1,-,TGCGCCAGCAGCCAAGAAGGGACAGCTCCTAGCACAGATACGCAGTATTTT,CASSQEGTAPSTDTQYF
TRBJ2-1,TRBV11-3,TRBD2,-,TGTGCCAGCAGCCATAGCGGGGCGGTCTACAATGAGCAGTTCTTC,CASSHSGAVYNEQFF
TRBJ1-6,TRBV3-1/TRBV3-2,-,-,TGTGCCAGCGTAATATGTCATGGGCCTCTGCAGCTGTGCTCCTATAATTCACCCCTCCACTTT,CASVICHGPLQLCSYNSPLHF
TRBJ2-5,TRBV3-1/TRBV3-2,TRBD2,once,TGTGCCAGCAGCCAAGGGGGGCTAGCGGGACGAGGAGAGACCCAGTACTTC,CASSQGGLAGRGETQYF
TRBJ1-1,TRBV19,TRBD1,few,TGTGCCAGTAGTTTCTCTCCGGGACAGGTGAACACTGAAGCTTTCTTT,CASSFSPGQVNTEAFF
TRBJ2-5,TRBV3-1/TRBV3-2,TRBD1,-,TGTGCCAGCAGCCAATCCTGGGTCCAGGGGGCAGAGACCCAGTACTTC,CASSQSWVQGAETQYF
TRBJ1-2,TRBV6-6,-,-,TGTGCCAGCAGTCGCGTCTATGGCTACACCTTC,CASSRVYGYTF
TRBJ1-1,TRBV7-9,TRBD1,-,TGTGCCAGCATCCTAGATGGGACAGGGGATTTTTTGACTGAAGCTTTCTTT,CASILDGTGDFLTEAFF
TRBJ2-5,TRBV6-5,-,-,TGTGCCAGCAGTTACGGGGGGGCCGCCGAGACCCAGTACTTC,CASSYGGAAETQYF
TRBJ1-5,TRBV19,-,-,TGTGCCAGTAGTCTACAGGGCACGCAGCCCCAGCATTTT,CASSLQGTQPQHF
TRBJ1-1,TRBV11-2,-,few,TGTGCCAGCAGCTTAGATAACCTTTGGAGAAACACTGAAGCTTTCTTT,CASSLDNLWRNTEAFF
TRBJ2-1,TRBV5-1,TRBD2,-,TGCGCCAGCAGCTTGGGTCTAGCGGACAATGAGCAGTTCTTC,CASSLGLADNEQFF
TRBJ2-3,TRBV3-1/TRBV3-2,-,-,TGTGCCAGCAGCCAAGACTATAGCACAGATACGCAGTATTTT,CASSQDYSTDTQYF
TRBJ2-1,TRBV7-2,TRBD2,-,TGTGCCAGCAGCCCAGGACTAGCGGGGAACAATGAGCAGTTCTTC,CASSPGLAGNNEQFF
TRBJ2-1,TRBV5-5,-,-,TGTGCCAGCAGCCCCGGTTGGGGGGTTACCTACAATGAGCAGTTCTTC,CASSPGWGVTYNEQFF
TRBJ1-5,TRBV5-1,TRBD1,-,TGCGCCAGCAGCAGGACCGCAGGGGGTGATCAGCCCCAGCATTTT,CASSRTAGGDQPQHF
TRBJ2-5,TRBV12-5,-,few,TGTGCTAGTGGTTTCCCGGGAACGGCCCAGTACTTC,CASGFPGTAQYF
TRBJ2-1,TRBV2,TRBD1,-,TGTGCCAGCAGGGCCGGGACAGGGTTCAATGAGCAGTTCTTC,CASRAGTGFNEQFF
TRBJ2-2,TRBV9,-,-,TGTGCCAGCAGCGGATTCAACAGGCTTCGGAACACCGGGGAGCTGTTTTTT,CASSGFNRLRNTGELFF
TRBJ2-1,TRBV5-4,TRBD2,-,TGTGCCAGCACCCTTCGCGGGGGTTCCTACAATGAGCAGTTCTTC,CASTLRGGSYNEQFF
TRBJ2-7,TRBV6-1,TRBD1,-,TGTGCCAGCAGTGAGGACTGGGACAGCCTCTCCTACGAGCAGTACTTC,CASSEDWDSLSYEQYF
TRBJ2-7,TRBV6-6,TRBD2,-,TGTGCCAGCAGTTACCGGGCGGGGGGCCTTCTTGAGCAGTACTTC,CASSYRAGGLLEQYF